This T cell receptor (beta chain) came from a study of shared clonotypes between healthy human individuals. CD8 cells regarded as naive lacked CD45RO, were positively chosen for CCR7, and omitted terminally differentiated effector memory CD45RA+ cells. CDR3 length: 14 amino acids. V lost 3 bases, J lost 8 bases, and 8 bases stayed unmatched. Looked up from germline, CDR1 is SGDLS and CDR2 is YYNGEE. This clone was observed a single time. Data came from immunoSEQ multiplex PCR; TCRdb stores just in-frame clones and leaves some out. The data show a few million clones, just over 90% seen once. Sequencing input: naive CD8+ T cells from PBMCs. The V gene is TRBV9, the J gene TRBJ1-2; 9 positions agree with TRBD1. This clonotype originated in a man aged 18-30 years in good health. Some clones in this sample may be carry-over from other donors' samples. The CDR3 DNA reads TGTGCCAGCAGCGACCGGGACAGGGCTGGGGGCTACACCTTC. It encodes CASSDRDRAGGYTF.